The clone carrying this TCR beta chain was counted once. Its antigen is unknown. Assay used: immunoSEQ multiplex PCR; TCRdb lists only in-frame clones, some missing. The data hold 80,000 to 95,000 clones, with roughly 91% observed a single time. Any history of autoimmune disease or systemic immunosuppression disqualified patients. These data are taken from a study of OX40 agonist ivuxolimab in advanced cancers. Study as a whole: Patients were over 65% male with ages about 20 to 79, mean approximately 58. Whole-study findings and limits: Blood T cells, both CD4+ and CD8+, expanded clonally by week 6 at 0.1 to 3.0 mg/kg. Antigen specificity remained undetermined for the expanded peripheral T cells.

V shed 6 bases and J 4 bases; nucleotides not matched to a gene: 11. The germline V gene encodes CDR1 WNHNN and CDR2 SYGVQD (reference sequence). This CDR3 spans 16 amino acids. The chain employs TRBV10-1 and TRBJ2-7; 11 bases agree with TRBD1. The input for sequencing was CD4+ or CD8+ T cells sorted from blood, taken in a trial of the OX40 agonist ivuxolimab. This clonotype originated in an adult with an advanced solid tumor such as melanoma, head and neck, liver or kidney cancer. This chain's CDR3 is CASRSRPGQGEYEQYF. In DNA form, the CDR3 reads TGCGCCAGCAGATCCCGACCGGGACAGGGGGAATACGAGCAGTACTTC.